These 23 T cell receptor beta chains were sequenced from one sample in a study of cytomegalovirus exposure and HLA in healthy donors. PCR amplification relied on 60 Vbeta primers (plus 13 Jbeta primers). TCRdb's table, derived via immunoSEQ multiplex PCR, lists solely in-frame clones and lacks some. The data hold 100,000 to 150,000 clones, with approximately 80% observed a single time. The sample consisted of PBMCs. The source is a male donor in good health and CMV-seropositive.

The chain is built from TRBV4-2 and TRBJ2-2, with 9 nucleotides matching TRBD2. J lost 4 bases, V lost 0 bases, and 6 bases had no gene match. Germline CDR1 reads LGHNA; CDR2 reads YNFKEQ. This CDR3 is 17 amino acids long. The CDR3, as DNA: TGTGCCAGCAGCCAAGATGCGCGGCGGGAGGGCACCGGGGAGCTGTTTTTT. The encoded protein is CASSQDARREGTGELFF.

The chain recombines TRBV28 with TRBJ2-7, with 13 bases that match TRBD2. V was pared by 4 bases and J by 4 bases, with 4 bases of the junction left unmatched. This CDR3 is 15 amino acids long. Germline CDR1 MDHEN, CDR2 SYDVKM. CDR3 DNA sequence: TGTGCCAGCAGTTCTTGGACTAGCGGGAGTTACGAGCAGTACTTC. It codes for CASSSWTSGSYEQYF.

J is TRBJ2-7 and V is TRBV28; the D gene is possibly TRBD1 (6 bases). Trimming cost V 6 bases and J 3 bases, with 21 bases left between them. The CDR3 consists of 16 residues. CDR1 is MDHEN, CDR2 SYDVKM, per germline. In nucleotides, the CDR3 is TGTGCCAGCAGCTCAATGGGCTTGCAGGGGCGCTACGAGCAGTACTTC. This translates into CASSSMGLQGRYEQYF.

This clone was found once. V and J are TRBV11-1 and TRBJ2-5; D gene uncertain. CDR1 is SGHAT, CDR2 FQDESV, per germline (reference sequence). V was trimmed by 4 bases and J by 4 bases, leaving 7 bases between them. The CDR3 loop spans 12 amino acids. In DNA, the CDR3 is TGTGCCAGCAGCTACTACCGAGAGACCCAGTACTTC. Its translation is CASSYYRETQYF.

There are a few counts of this clone. The rearrangement uses TRBV28 and TRBJ2-7; TRBD1 might be the D (5 bases). The CDR3 consists of 13 residues. The ends were cut back, 1 base at V and 2 bases at J, with 6 bases in the middle. The germline CDR1 and CDR2 sequences are MDHEN and SYDVKM. CDR3 DNA: TGTGCCAGCAGTTTATCCAGGGCCTACGAGCAGTACTTC. This gives the protein CASSLSRAYEQYF.

This chain joins TRBV15 and TRBJ2-5; 7 bases are a match to TRBD1. V was pared by 2 bases and J by 10 bases, with 7 bases of the junction left unmatched. CDR3 size: 13 residues. Germline assignment: CDR1 LNHNV and CDR2 YYDKDF (reference sequence). CDR3 bases: TGTGCCACCAGCAGAAGGGGGCCCACGGACCAGTACTTC. The encoded protein is CATSRRGPTDQYF.

The chain couples TRBV28 to TRBJ2-1; 11 bases agree with TRBD2. V trimming: 7 bases; J trimming: 5 bases; junction bases outside the gene matches: 7. Germline CDR1 reads MDHEN; CDR2 reads SYDVKM. The CDR3 runs to 15 residues. CDR3 DNA sequence: TGTGCCAGCATTCTTAGCGGGAGGGATCACAATGAGCAGTTCTTC. Protein sequence: CASILSGRDHNEQFF.

This rearrangement joins TRBV27 to TRBJ1-5; D perhaps matches TRBD1 (5 bases). V shed 9 bases and J shed 0 bases, with 18 bases lying between them. The length of the CDR3 is 16 residues. Germline loops: CDR1 MNHEY, CDR2 SMNVEV (reference sequence). CDR3 nucleotide sequence: TGTGCCAGTCCGGAGTGGGGCCGTTATAGCAATCAGCCCCAGCATTTT. Translating gives CASPEWGRYSNQPQHF.

The genes are TRBV6-5 and TRBJ2-7, with D tentatively TRBD1 (6 bases). This CDR3 has 14 residues. CDR1 is MNHEY, CDR2 SVGAGI, per germline. V was cut by 6 bases and J by 1 base, with 13 bases left in between. CDR3 amino acids: CASSRPGQSYEQYF. Written as DNA, the CDR3 is TGTGCCAGCAGCCGCCCCGGACAGTCCTACGAGCAGTACTTC.

This chain connects TRBV25-1 to TRBJ1-4, with D hard to call. The CDR3 totals 15 residues. V was cut by 1 base and J by 4 bases, with 10 bases left in between. Per germline, CDR1 MGHDK and CDR2 SYGVNS. The CDR3 loop reads CASSESGVLNEKLFF. CDR3 bases: TGTGCCAGCAGTGAATCCGGGGTTCTTAATGAAAAACTGTTTTTT.

This sequence joins TRBV2 and TRBJ1-3, with no clear D. From germline, CDR1 is SNHLY and CDR2 FYNNEI. The CDR3 consists of 16 residues. V was clipped by 2 bases and J by 1 base, with 12 bases between them. CDR3 in DNA: TGTGCCAGCAGTGAAACGGGTGCCAGTTCTGGAAACACCATATATTTT. Its translation is CASSETGASSGNTIYF. The full variable domain, its missing parts supplied by reference TRBV2 and TRBJ1-3, is EPEVTQTPSHQVTQMGQEVILRCVPISNHLYFYWYRQILGQKVEFLVSFYNNEISEKSEIFDDQFSVERPDGSNFTLKIRSTKLEDSAMYFCASSETGASSGNTIYFGEGSWLTVV.

This sequence joins TRBV6-5 and TRBJ2-6; D is perhaps TRBD1 (6 bases). Germline V gene lookup returns CDR1 MNHEY and CDR2 SVGAGI. The V gene lost 2 bases and the J gene lost 2 bases, with 10 bases spanning the gap. The length of the CDR3 is 16 residues. The CDR3 sequence is CASSYGTGTGANVLTF. The CDR3, as DNA: TGTGCCAGCAGTTACGGCACAGGGACTGGGGCCAACGTCCTGACTTTC.

This clone was seen once. The V and J genes are TRBV7-2 and TRBJ2-5, with TRBD1 identical over 9 bases. CDR3 length equals 15 residues. The germline gives CDR1 SGHTA, CDR2 FQGNSA. Trimming took 4 bases from V and 5 from J; bases not matched to a gene: 8. This CDR3 reads CASSSSGTGRETQYF. The CDR3 DNA reads as TGTGCCAGCAGCTCCTCTGGGACAGGGCGCGAGACCCAGTACTTC.

The V gene is TRBV7-9, the J gene TRBJ2-5, with D perhaps matching TRBD1 (6 bases). The CDR3 length is 13 residues. V was trimmed by 5 bases and J by 10 bases, leaving 17 bases between them. Germline V gene sequence: CDR1 SEHNR, CDR2 FQNEAQ (reference sequence). The CDR3 DNA reads TGTGCCAGCAGCACAGACAGGTTTCGGGGCCAGTACTTC. Protein sequence: CASSTDRFRGQYF.

For the CDR3, the DNA is TGTGCCATCAGAACTGACACAGATACGCAGTATTTT. Residues: CAIRTDTDTQYF. This chain joins TRBV10-3 and TRBJ2-3; D remains ambiguous. Trimming cost V 6 bases and J 2 bases, with 6 bases left between them. The CDR3 runs to 12 residues. Germline V gene sequence: CDR1 ENHRY, CDR2 SYGVKD.

This clone was detected a few times. The chain carries TRBV27 and TRBJ1-1, with 8 bases aligning to TRBD1. There are 14 residues in the CDR3. CDR1 is MNHEY and CDR2 is SMNVEV in the germline V gene (reference sequence). Unmatched junction bases numbered 2, after V lost 5 bases and J lost 0 bases. Written as DNA, the CDR3 is TGTGCCAGCAGTAGGACAGGGCTGAACACTGAAGCTTTCTTT. It is translated as CASSRTGLNTEAFF.

The chain combines TRBV10-3 with TRBJ2-3, with TRBD1 matching over 9 bases. The CDR3 runs to 15 residues. The germline V gene encodes CDR1 ENHRY and CDR2 SYGVKD. V trimming: 3 bases; J trimming: 3 bases; junction bases outside the gene matches: 4. CDR3 protein: CAISDATGGTDTQYF. CDR3 bases: TGTGCCATCAGTGACGCGACAGGGGGTACAGATACGCAGTATTTT.

On this clone itself: Relative to the germline gene, one junction end is altered; a read error may explain this. This sample includes further DNA sequences coding for the same CDR3. The V call is TRBV6-1, the J call TRBJ2-7; weak D call: TRBD2 (5 bases). Germline CDR1 reads MNHNS; CDR2 reads SASEGT. CDR3 length: 14 amino acids. CDR3 coding DNA: TGCGCCAGCAGTCTAAGTAGAGGTACGAGGGCACAGTACTTC. Protein sequence: CASSLSRGTRAQYF.

CDR3 DNA sequence: TGTGCCAGTAGTATTTCGGGGGTAGGGGAGCAGTACTTC. Translating gives CASSISGVGEQYF. The gene calls are TRBV19 and TRBJ2-7; D perhaps matches TRBD2 (6 bases). The CDR3 sequence is 13 residues long. Germline lookup yields CDR1 LNHDA and CDR2 SQIVND (reference sequence). Trimming cost V 3 bases and J 7 bases, with 13 bases left between them.

This rearrangement joins TRBV2 to TRBJ1-2; D gene uncertain. Trimming took 6 bases from V and 6 from J, leaving 17 bases between them. Germline-derived CDR1 and CDR2 are SNHLY and FYNNEI. The CDR3 totals 14 residues. This CDR3 reads CASSILMRRDGYTF. In DNA form, the CDR3 reads TGTGCCAGCAGCATCCTCATGCGGAGGGATGGCTACACCTTC. Complete variable domain (other parts from reference TRBV2 and TRBJ1-2): EPEVTQTPSHQVTQMGQEVILRCVPISNHLYFYWYRQILGQKVEFLVSFYNNEISEKSEIFDDQFSVERPDGSNFTLKIRSTKLEDSAMYFCASSILMRRDGYTFGSGTRLTVV.

CDR3 region: CASSSYRRTVFGDYTF. As DNA, the CDR3 is TGTGCCAGCAGTTCCTATCGGAGAACTGTTTTCGGAGACTACACCTTC. This chain links TRBV11-2 with TRBJ1-2; D uncertain. The V gene's germline CDR1 is SGHAT and CDR2 FQNNGV. This CDR3 is built from 16 residues. V lost 6 bases to trimming and J lost 10 bases, with 27 bases between them. Complete variable domain (other parts from reference TRBV11-2 and TRBJ1-2): EAGVAQSPRYKIIEKRQSVAFWCNPISGHATLYWYQQILGQGPKLLIQFQNNGVVDDSQLPKDRFSAERLKGVDSTLKIQPAKLEDSAVYLCASSSYRRTVFGDYTFGSGTRLTVV.

The chain has TRBV10-1 and TRBJ2-7; D perhaps matches TRBD2 (6 bases). CDR3 size: 15 residues. The germline V gene encodes CDR1 WNHNN and CDR2 SYGVQD (reference sequence). V was clipped by 0 bases and J by 0 bases, with 9 bases between them. The CDR3 is CASSESGGSSYEQYF. The CDR3 bases are TGCGCCAGCAGTGAGTCAGGAGGGAGCTCCTACGAGCAGTACTTC.

The DNA for the CDR3 is TGTGCCTGGAGCACGGGACAGGGGGTGGCCGAGCAGTACTTC. Translation: CAWSTGQGVAEQYF. V gene TRBV30 combines with J gene TRBJ2-7, with 11 bases lining up with TRBD1. There are 14 residues in the CDR3. Germline V lookup: CDR1 GTSNPN, CDR2 SVGIG (reference sequence). Losses at the gene ends were 3 bases for V and 6 bases for J; bases not matched to a gene: 7.